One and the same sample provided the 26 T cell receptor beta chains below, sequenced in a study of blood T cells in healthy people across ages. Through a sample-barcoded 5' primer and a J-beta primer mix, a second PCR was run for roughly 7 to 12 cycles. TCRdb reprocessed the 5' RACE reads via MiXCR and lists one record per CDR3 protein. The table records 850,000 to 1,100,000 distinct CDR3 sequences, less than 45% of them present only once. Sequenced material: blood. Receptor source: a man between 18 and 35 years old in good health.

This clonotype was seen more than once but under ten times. DNA for the CDR3: TGTGCCAGCAGTGAAGCGGCAGGGCACCAAGAGACCCAGTACTTC. Amino acid sequence: CASSEAAGHQETQYF. The J gene is TRBJ2-5, the V gene TRBV6-1, with D possibly TRBD1 on 5 matching bases. The V gene lost 0 bases and the J gene lost 0 bases, with 8 bases spanning the gap. The CDR3 runs 15 residues. CDR1 and CDR2 (germline): MNHNS, SASEGT.

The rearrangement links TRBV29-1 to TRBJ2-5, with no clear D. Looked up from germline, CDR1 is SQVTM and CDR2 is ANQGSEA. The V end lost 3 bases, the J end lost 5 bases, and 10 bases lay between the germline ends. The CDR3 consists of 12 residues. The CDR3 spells CSVDDFEETQYF. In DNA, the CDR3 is TGCAGCGTTGATGATTTCGAGGAGACCCAGTACTTC.

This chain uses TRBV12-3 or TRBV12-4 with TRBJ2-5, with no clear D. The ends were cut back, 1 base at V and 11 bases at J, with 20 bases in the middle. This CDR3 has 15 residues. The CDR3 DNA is TGTGCCAGCAGTTTAGGCCTACAAGTTGCCAATGAGCAGTACTTC. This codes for CASSLGLQVANEQYF.

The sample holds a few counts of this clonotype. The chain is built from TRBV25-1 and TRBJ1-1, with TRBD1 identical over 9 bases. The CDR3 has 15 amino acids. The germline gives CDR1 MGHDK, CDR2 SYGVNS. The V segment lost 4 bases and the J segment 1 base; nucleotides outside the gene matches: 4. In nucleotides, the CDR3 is TGTGCCAGCAGTGCTGGGACAGGGCCGAACACTGAAGCTTTCTTT. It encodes CASSAGTGPNTEAFF.

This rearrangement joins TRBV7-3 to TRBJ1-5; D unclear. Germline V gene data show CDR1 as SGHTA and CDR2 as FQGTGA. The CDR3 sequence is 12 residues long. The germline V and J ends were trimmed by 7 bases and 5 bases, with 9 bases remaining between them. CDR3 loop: CASKDPDQPQHF. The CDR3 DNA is TGTGCCAGCAAAGACCCCGATCAGCCCCAGCATTTT. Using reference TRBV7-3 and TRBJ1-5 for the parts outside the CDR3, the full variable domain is GAGVSQTPSNKVTEKGKYVELRCDPISGHTALYWYRQSLGQGPEFLIYFQGTGAADDSGLPNDRFFAVRPEGSVSTLKIQRTERGDSAVYLCASKDPDQPQHFGDGTRLSIL.

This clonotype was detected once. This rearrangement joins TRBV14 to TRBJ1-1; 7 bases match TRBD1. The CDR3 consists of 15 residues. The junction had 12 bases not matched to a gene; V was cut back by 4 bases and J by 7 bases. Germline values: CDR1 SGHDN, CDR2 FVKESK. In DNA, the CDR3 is TGTGCCAGCAGCCCAGTGAGGGGGCGACGGAGTGAAGCTTTCTTT. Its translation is CASSPVRGRRSEAFF.

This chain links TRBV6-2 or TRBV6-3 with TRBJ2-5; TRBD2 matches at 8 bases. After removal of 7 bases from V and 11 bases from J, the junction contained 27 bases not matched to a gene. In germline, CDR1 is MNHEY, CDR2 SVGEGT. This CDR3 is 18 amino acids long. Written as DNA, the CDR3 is TGTGCCAGCAAACCCGGACCCCTTCGCGGGGGGAAAAACAATGAGCAGTACTTC. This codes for CASKPGPLRGGKNNEQYF.

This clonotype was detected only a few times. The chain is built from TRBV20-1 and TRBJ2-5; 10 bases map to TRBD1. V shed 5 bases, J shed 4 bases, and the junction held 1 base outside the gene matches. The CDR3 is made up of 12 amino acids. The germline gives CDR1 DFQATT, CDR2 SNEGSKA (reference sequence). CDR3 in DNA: TGCAGTGCTGGACAGGGGGGAGAGACCCAGTACTTC. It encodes CSAGQGGETQYF.

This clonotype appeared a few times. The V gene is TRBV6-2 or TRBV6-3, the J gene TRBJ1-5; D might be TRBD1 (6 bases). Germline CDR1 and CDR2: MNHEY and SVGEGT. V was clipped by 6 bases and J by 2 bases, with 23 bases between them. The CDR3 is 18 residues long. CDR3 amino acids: CASRAGTLDFDGNQPQHF. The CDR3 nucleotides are TGTGCCAGCAGAGCCGGGACACTGGATTTCGATGGCAATCAGCCCCAGCATTTT.

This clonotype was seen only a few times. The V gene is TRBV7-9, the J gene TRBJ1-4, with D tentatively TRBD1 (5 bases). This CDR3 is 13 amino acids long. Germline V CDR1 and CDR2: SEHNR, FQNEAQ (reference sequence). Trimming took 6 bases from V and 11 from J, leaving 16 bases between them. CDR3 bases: TGTGCCAGCAGATTGGACACCCCAGGCAAACTGTTTTTT. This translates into CASRLDTPGKLFF.

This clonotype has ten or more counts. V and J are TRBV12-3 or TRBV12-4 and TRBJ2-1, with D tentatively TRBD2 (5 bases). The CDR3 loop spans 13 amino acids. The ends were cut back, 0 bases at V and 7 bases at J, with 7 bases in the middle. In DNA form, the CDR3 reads TGTGCCAGCAGTTTAGCGCGGAGGAATGAGCAGTTCTTC. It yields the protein CASSLARRNEQFF.

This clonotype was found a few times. The CDR3 DNA follows: TGTGCCAGCAGCTTAGCCGAATTAGCAGATACGCAGTATTTT. Translated: CASSLAELADTQYF. The chain joins TRBV11-2 to TRBJ2-3; D unresolved. CDR1 is SGHAT and CDR2 is FQNNGV in the germline V gene. The CDR3 is made up of 14 amino acids. V dropped 1 base and J dropped 4 bases, with 9 bases sitting between them.

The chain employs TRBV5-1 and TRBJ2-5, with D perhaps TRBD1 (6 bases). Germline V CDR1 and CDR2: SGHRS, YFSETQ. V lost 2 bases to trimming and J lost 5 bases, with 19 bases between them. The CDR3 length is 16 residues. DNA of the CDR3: TGCGCCAGCAGCTTAAACCGGGACATCGCTCGGGAGACCCAGTACTTC. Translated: CASSLNRDIARETQYF.

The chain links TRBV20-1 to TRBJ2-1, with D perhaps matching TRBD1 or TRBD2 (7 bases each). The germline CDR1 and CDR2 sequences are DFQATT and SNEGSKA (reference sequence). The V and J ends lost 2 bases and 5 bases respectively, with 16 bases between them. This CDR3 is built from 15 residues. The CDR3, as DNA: TGCAGTGCTAGATACCCAGGGGGGGTTAACAATGAGCAGTTCTTC. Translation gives CSARYPGGVNNEQFF.

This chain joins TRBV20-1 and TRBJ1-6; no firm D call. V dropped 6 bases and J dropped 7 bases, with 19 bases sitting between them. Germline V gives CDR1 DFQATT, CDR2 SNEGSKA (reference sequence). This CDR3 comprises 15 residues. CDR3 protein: CSAQVDRGWNSPLHF. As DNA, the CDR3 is TGCAGTGCCCAGGTTGACCGGGGTTGGAATTCACCCCTCCACTTT.

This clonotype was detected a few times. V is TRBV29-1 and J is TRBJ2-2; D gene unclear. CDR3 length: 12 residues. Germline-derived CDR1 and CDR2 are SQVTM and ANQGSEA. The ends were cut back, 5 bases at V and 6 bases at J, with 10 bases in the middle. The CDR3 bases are TGCAGCGTTCCGCAGATGGCCGGGGAGCTGTTTTTT. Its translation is CSVPQMAGELFF.

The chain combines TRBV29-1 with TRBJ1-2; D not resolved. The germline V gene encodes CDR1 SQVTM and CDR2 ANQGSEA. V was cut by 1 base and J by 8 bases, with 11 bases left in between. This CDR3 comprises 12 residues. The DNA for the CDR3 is TGCAGCGTTGAAGGGAGGAGGCGCGGCTACACCTTC. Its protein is CSVEGRRRGYTF.

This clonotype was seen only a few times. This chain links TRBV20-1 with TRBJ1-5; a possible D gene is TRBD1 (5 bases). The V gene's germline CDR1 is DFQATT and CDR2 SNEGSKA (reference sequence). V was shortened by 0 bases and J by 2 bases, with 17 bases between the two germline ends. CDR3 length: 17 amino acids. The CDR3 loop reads CSAREVQGAVGNQPQHF. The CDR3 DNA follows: TGCAGTGCTAGAGAAGTCCAAGGGGCGGTTGGCAATCAGCCCCAGCATTTT.

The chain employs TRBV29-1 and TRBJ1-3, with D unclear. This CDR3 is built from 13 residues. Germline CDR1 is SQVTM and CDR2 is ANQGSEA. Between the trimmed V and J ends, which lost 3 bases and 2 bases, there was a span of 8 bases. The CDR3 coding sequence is TGCAGCGTTGATATGGGTACTGGAAACACCATATATTTT. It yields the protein CSVDMGTGNTIYF.

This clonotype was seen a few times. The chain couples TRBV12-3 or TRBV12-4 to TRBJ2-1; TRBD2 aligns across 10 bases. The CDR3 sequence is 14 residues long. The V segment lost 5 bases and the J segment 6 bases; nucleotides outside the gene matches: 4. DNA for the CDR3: TGTGCCAGCAGTCCCAGCGGGGGGGCCAATGAGCAGTTCTTC. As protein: CASSPSGGANEQFF.

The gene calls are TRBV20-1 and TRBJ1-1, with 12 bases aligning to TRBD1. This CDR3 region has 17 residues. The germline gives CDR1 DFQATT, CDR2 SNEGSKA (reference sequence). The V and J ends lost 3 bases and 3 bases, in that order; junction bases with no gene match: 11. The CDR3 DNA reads TGCAGTGCTAGCAGTACCGGGACAGGGGGCGCGGACACTGAAGCTTTCTTT. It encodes CSASSTGTGGADTEAFF.

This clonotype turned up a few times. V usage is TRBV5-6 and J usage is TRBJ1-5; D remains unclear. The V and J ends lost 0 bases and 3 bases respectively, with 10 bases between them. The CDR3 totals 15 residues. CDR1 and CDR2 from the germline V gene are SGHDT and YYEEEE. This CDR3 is CASSLVMENNQPQHF. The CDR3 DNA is TGTGCCAGCAGCTTGGTTATGGAAAACAATCAGCCCCAGCATTTT.

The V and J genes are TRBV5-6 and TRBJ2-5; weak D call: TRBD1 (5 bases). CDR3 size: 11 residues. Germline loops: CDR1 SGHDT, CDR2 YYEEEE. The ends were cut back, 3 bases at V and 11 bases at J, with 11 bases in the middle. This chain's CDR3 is CASSSGRGQYF. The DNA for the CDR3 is TGTGCCAGCAGCTCAGGGCGTGGGCAGTACTTC.

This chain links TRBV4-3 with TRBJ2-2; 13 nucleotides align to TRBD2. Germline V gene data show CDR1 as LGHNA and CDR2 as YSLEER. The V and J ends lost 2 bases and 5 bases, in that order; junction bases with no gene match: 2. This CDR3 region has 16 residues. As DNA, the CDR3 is TGCGCCAGCAGCCAATCGGGACTAGCGGGAACCGGGGAGCTGTTTTTT. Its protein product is CASSQSGLAGTGELFF.

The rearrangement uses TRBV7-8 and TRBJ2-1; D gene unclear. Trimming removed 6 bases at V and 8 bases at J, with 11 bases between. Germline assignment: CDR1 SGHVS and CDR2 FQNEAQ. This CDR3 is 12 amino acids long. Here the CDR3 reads CASSPWNDEQFF. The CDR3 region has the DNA TGTGCCAGCAGTCCTTGGAACGATGAGCAGTTCTTC.

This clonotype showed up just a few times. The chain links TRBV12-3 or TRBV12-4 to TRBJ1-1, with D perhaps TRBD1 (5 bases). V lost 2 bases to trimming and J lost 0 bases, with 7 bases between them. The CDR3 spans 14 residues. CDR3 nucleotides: TGTGCCAGCAGTTTATGGGACGTGAACACTGAAGCTTTCTTT. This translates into CASSLWDVNTEAFF.